This is a list of T cell receptor beta chains from one sample in a study of cytomegalovirus exposure and HLA in healthy donors. Only in-frame clones appear in the TCRdb table, and some are missing; sequencing was by immunoSEQ multiplex PCR. Here the sample spans roughly 140,000 clones, about 78% being singletons. The sequenced sample consisted of PBMCs. The receptors shown here come from a middle-aged man in good health and CMV-seropositive. Both conserved end residues are part of each CDR3.

V gene	J gene	CDR3 protein
TRBV25-1	TRBJ2-7	CASSEHVAGAGEQYF
TRBV11-2	TRBJ1-6	CASSLGGNSPLHF
TRBV7-2	TRBJ1-5	CASSLGTGIGQPQHF
TRBV7-2	TRBJ2-7	CASSLSMDRVDEQYF
TRBV6-1	TRBJ2-5	CASTQGQPQETQYF
TRBV30	TRBJ1-1	CAWSPSGSTEAFF
TRBV5-1	TRBJ2-7	CASSRLPGLAGGGYEQYF
TRBV27	TRBJ2-7	CASSPGQRAPSYEQYF
TRBV7-6	TRBJ2-2	CASSPGQTNTGELFF
TRBV19	TRBJ2-1	CASSTGLVSYNEQFF
TRBV7-9	TRBJ1-1	CASRNPGDTEAFF
TRBV13	TRBJ2-7	CASSPKTGTGAEQYF
TRBV28	TRBJ1-1	CASSWRGGTEAFF
TRBV6-5	TRBJ1-2	CASSYTFGGREGYTF
TRBV5-6	TRBJ2-7	CASSLGLAGGSYEQYF
TRBV5-1	TRBJ2-7	CASSLSWPGVYEQYF
TRBV15	TRBJ2-7	CATSNPGLAGNPSSYEQYF
TRBV2	TRBJ2-1	CASSGGGQGANEQFF
TRBV2	TRBJ2-1	CASLAVRNRGDEQFF
TRBV29-1	TRBJ1-2	CSVEGGPGGGEDNYGYTF
TRBV19	TRBJ1-5	CASSIDHSMEGRFDQPQHF
TRBV18	TRBJ1-1	CASSPRSQGANTEAFF
TRBV5-1	TRBJ1-5	CASSLGQGDYSNQPQHF
TRBV11-2	TRBJ2-5	CASSLVDYKEQETQYF
TRBV27	TRBJ1-1	CASSVRDNTEAFF
TRBV5-4	TRBJ2-7	CASSLGLAGPYEQYF